The present TCR beta chain was sequenced within a study of regulatory T cells in long-lasting Graves disease. The time point here: persistent/refractory GD, antithyroid drugs over 5 years with positive TRAb. Construction of the TCR library relied on RNA isolated from PBMCs. Construction of TCR beta libraries relied on iRepertoire HTBI primers and on Arm-PCR targeting CDR3 regions. Via MiXCR, TCRdb re-called the multiplex PCR reads, giving one row per CDR3 protein. The sample carries roughly 500,000 distinct CDR3 sequences, 20% to 25% recorded once. This clonotype came up many times. This specimen consisted of peripheral blood mononuclear cells (PBMCs), obtained when the disease was refractory, from a patient treated with antithyroid drugs. The TCR originated in a female donor with Graves disease.

CDR3 sequence: CASSYEDDYSNQPQHF. CDR3 in DNA: TGTGCCAGCAGTTACGAGGACGATTATAGCAATCAGCCCCAGCATTTT. The chain is built from TRBV6-5 and TRBJ1-5, with D uncertain. The V and J ends lost 2 bases and 0 bases respectively, with 11 bases between them. The CDR3 runs to 16 residues. CDR1 is MNHEY, CDR2 SVGAGI, per germline.